A single sample gave rise to the 21 T cell receptor beta chains below, sequenced in a study of identifying expanded T cells in peripheral blood. Some clones are missing from TCRdb's copy, which holds only in-frame ones; the method was immunoSEQ multiplex PCR. The top ten clones hold 4% to 5.5% of a sample with tens of thousands of clones, around 84% of them seen once. Sequenced sample: blood. These TCRs come from a person between 18 and 75 years old in good health.

This clone has only a few counts. The rearrangement links TRBV5-6 to TRBJ2-7; D might be TRBD2 (5 bases). V was pared by 1 base and J by 0 bases, with 8 bases between. The CDR3 has 14 amino acids. Germline CDR1 is SGHDT and CDR2 is YYEEEE. This chain's CDR3 is CASSLRGFSYEQYF. CDR3 nucleotide sequence: TGTGCCAGCAGCTTGAGAGGGTTCTCCTACGAGCAGTACTTC.

In this sample, this clone turned up once. V gene TRBV5-4 combines with J gene TRBJ2-7, with D tentatively TRBD1 (6 bases). The CDR3 runs to 15 residues. Trimming removed 0 bases at V and 5 bases at J, with 15 bases between. Germline CDR1 and CDR2: SGHNT and YYREEE (reference sequence). CDR3 in amino acids: CASSLDVGAGNEQYF. DNA for the CDR3: TGTGCCAGCAGCTTGGATGTGGGGGCCGGGAACGAGCAGTACTTC.

The rearrangement links TRBV7-2 to TRBJ2-7; D gene uncertain. CDR3 length equals 12 residues. V lost 1 base to trimming and J lost 3 bases, with 4 bases between them. The germline CDR1 and CDR2 sequences are SGHTA and FQGNSA. The CDR3 here is CASSLVLYEQYF. CDR3 nucleotide sequence: TGTGCCAGCAGCTTAGTACTCTACGAGCAGTACTTC.

Here the CDR3 reads CATRETDYGYTF. CDR3 in DNA: TGTGCCACCAGAGAGACAGACTATGGCTACACCTTC. The gene calls are TRBV25-1 and TRBJ1-2; D perhaps matches TRBD1 (5 bases). V lost 10 bases and J lost 3, with 12 bases in between. Germline V gives CDR1 MGHDK, CDR2 SYGVNS. CDR3 length: 12 amino acids.

This chain connects TRBV2 to TRBJ1-2, with D possibly matching TRBD1 (5 bases). Germline assignment: CDR1 SNHLY and CDR2 FYNNEI. Deletions cut 4 bases from V and 4 bases from J, with 7 bases between. This CDR3 region has 12 residues. CDR3 amino acids: CASSAGTYGYTF. CDR3 sequence (DNA): TGTGCCAGCAGTGCAGGGACCTATGGCTACACCTTC.

This rearrangement joins TRBV18 to TRBJ2-7, with D tentatively TRBD1 (6 bases). The length of the CDR3 is 16 residues. The germline CDR1 and CDR2 sequences are KGHSH and LQKENI. V gave up 0 bases and J gave up 6 bases, with 18 bases separating them. CDR3 coding DNA: TGTGCCAGCTCACCACCGCAGAGTACAGGGAGTGGCGAGCAGTACTTC. Protein product: CASSPPQSTGSGEQYF.

This clone was seen a few times. The chain couples TRBV7-2 to TRBJ2-7; TRBD2 might be the D (6 bases). The V end lost 3 bases, the J end lost 2 bases, and 14 bases lay between the germline ends. Germline V gives CDR1 SGHTA, CDR2 FQGNSA. CDR3 length: 15 residues. In DNA form, the CDR3 reads TGTGCCAGCAGCTTTGCTGGGCGGGGCCCCTACGAGCAGTACTTC. It specifies CASSFAGRGPYEQYF.

This chain joins TRBV2 and TRBJ1-6; 10 bases are a match to TRBD1. CDR1 and CDR2 from the germline V gene are SNHLY and FYNNEI. With 4 bases clipped from V and 7 bases from J, the junction kept 4 bases outside the gene matches. This CDR3 is built from 15 residues. CDR3 in amino acids: CASSGQGAENSPLHF. The CDR3 DNA reads as TGTGCCAGCAGTGGACAGGGGGCCGAGAATTCACCCCTCCACTTT. Using reference TRBV2 and TRBJ1-6 for the parts outside the CDR3, the full variable domain is EPEVTQTPSHQVTQMGQEVILRCVPISNHLYFYWYRQILGQKVEFLVSFYNNEISEKSEIFDDQFSVERPDGSNFTLKIRSTKLEDSAMYFCASSGQGAENSPLHFGNGTRLTVT.

This chain connects TRBV7-3 to TRBJ1-1; unclear D gene. V shed 5 bases and J shed 1 base, with 8 bases lying between them. Germline V gene lookup returns CDR1 SGHTA and CDR2 FQGTGA. The CDR3 runs 13 residues. CDR3 nucleotides: TGTGCCAGCAGCGGTACAGCGAACACTGAAGCTTTCTTT. The encoded protein is CASSGTANTEAFF.

V and J are TRBV27 and TRBJ1-4; D uncertain. Trimming stripped 5 bases from V and 5 bases from J, with 9 bases between. There are 13 residues in the CDR3. CDR1 MNHEY and CDR2 SMNVEV come from the germline V gene (reference sequence). This chain's CDR3 is CASSQVGNEKLFF. Written as DNA, the CDR3 is TGTGCCAGCAGTCAAGTAGGGAATGAAAAACTGTTTTTT.

This CDR3 is CASSPGNYGYTF. CDR3 coding DNA: TGTGCCAGCAGTCCGGGGAACTATGGCTACACCTTC. The rearrangement uses TRBV5-6 and TRBJ1-2; D gene unclear. V dropped 5 bases and J dropped 2 bases, with 7 bases sitting between them. Germline V gene lookup returns CDR1 SGHDT and CDR2 YYEEEE. The CDR3 sequence is 12 residues long.

The chain is built from TRBV11-2 and TRBJ1-1; D remains unclear. Germline assignment: CDR1 SGHAT and CDR2 FQNNGV. The CDR3 has 12 amino acids. Trimming stripped 3 bases from V and 8 bases from J, with 10 bases between. In nucleotides, the CDR3 is TGTGCCAGCAGCTTTGATGGAGTAGAAGCTTTCTTT. Translating gives CASSFDGVEAFF.

This clone was seen a single time. The chain joins TRBV5-4 to TRBJ1-5; 7 bases line up with TRBD1. The length of the CDR3 is 13 residues. Germline trimming cut 4 bases from V and 4 bases from J; bases unmatched to any gene: 2. Germline V gene sequence: CDR1 SGHNT, CDR2 YYREEE (reference sequence). For the CDR3, the DNA is TGTGCCAGCAGCCAGGGGGGGAATCAGCCCCAGCATTTT. Amino acids: CASSQGGNQPQHF.

This clone was counted a few times. The V and J genes are TRBV30 and TRBJ1-2, with 12 bases that match TRBD1. Germline assignment: CDR1 GTSNPN and CDR2 SVGIG (reference sequence). J gave up 4 bases and V 0 bases, and 3 bases lay outside the gene matches. CDR3 length: 15 residues. CDR3 nucleotides: TGTGCCTGGAGTGTGGGGACAGGGGGCAGCTATGGCTACACCTTC. This sequence encodes CAWSVGTGGSYGYTF.

The chain joins TRBV18 to TRBJ2-1; the D is unclear. This CDR3 is 14 amino acids long. Between the trimmed V and J ends, which lost 3 bases and 6 bases, there was a span of 12 bases. CDR1 and CDR2 (germline): KGHSH, LQKENI. CDR3 coding DNA: TGTGCCAGCTCACCCGAGAGAATGAGCAATGAGCAGTTCTTC. Amino acid sequence: CASSPERMSNEQFF.

By share, this clone counts as medium-sized (0.01 to 0.1%). The CDR3 DNA sequence: TGTGCCAGCAGCTCCTCTGCGTACACTGAAGCTTTCTTT. Amino acid sequence: CASSSSAYTEAFF. The rearrangement joins TRBV7-9 to TRBJ1-1; D ambiguous. Germline values: CDR1 SEHNR, CDR2 FQNEAQ (reference sequence). This CDR3 has 13 amino acids. V lost 4 bases and J lost 3, with 9 bases in between.

The chain employs TRBV6-5 and TRBJ1-1, with 7 bases that match TRBD1. This CDR3 has 16 amino acids. J lost 0 bases, V lost 0 bases, and 4 bases had no gene match. Germline V lookup: CDR1 MNHEY, CDR2 SVGAGI. The chain's CDR3 is CASSYSQGNLNTEAFF. CDR3 nucleotides: TGTGCCAGCAGTTACTCACAGGGGAATTTGAACACTGAAGCTTTCTTT.

The chain employs TRBV27 and TRBJ1-2; D is possibly TRBD1 (5 bases). Germline CDR1 MNHEY, CDR2 SMNVEV (reference sequence). Trimming removed 5 bases from V and 8 bases from J, with 24 bases in between. The CDR3 length is 16 residues. The CDR3 nucleotides are TGTGCCAGCAGTCGCGCCCGAGGTCCCGAGGGGAGCGGCTACACCTTC. This translates into CASSRARGPEGSGYTF.

The V call is TRBV5-5, the J call TRBJ1-2; 10 positions agree with TRBD1. V gave up 4 bases and J gave up 2 bases; unmatched junction bases: 8. The CDR3 consists of 16 residues. Germline V gives CDR1 SGHKS, CDR2 YYEKEE (reference sequence). The CDR3 reads CASSGGMTGGNYGYTF. CDR3 nucleotides: TGTGCCAGCAGCGGTGGCATGACAGGGGGCAACTATGGCTACACCTTC.

This clone was found a few times. The chain is built from TRBV19 and TRBJ2-5, with a possible D match to TRBD2 (5 bases). The CDR3 is made up of 13 amino acids. Trimming removed 3 bases from V and 5 bases from J, with 10 bases in between. In germline, CDR1 is LNHDA, CDR2 SQIVND (reference sequence). The CDR3 loop reads CASSMGSLETQYF. In DNA, the CDR3 is TGTGCCAGTAGTATGGGGAGTCTGGAGACCCAGTACTTC.

Many counts were recorded for this clone. The gene calls are TRBV30 and TRBJ1-1, with D hard to call. V was shortened by 4 bases and J by 1 base, with 7 bases between the two germline ends. The germline V gene encodes CDR1 GTSNPN and CDR2 SVGIG (reference sequence). The CDR3 covers 12 residues. This CDR3 is CAWNDGNTEAFF. Written as DNA, the CDR3 is TGTGCCTGGAATGACGGGAACACTGAAGCTTTCTTT.